This T cell receptor (beta chain) originates from a study of CD8 T cells in ankylosing spondylitis. The study, taken as a whole, reports: Existing reports had already noted some motif variants in reactive arthritis synovial fluid and blood. A TCR beta motif of seven or eight highly homologous variants appeared characteristic of ankylosing spondylitis blood. The authors found the disease-linked clones to be CD8+ and relatively rare in peripheral blood. Disease-associated clones were reportedly significantly overrepresented in matched ankylosing spondylitis synovial fluid.

There are many counts of this clonotype. Its matching antigen is unknown. V was pared by 6 bases and J by 6 bases, with 14 bases between. CDR3 length: 12 residues. CDR1 is GTSNPN, CDR2 SVGIG, per germline (reference sequence). One entry per CDR3 protein, called by TCRdb with MiXCR from the 5' RACE reads. The sample holds fewer than 250,000 distinct CDR3 sequences, roughly a tenth seen once. This chain connects TRBV30 to TRBJ1-2, with a weak D call TRBD1 (6 bases). The TCR sequence derives from a male donor with ankylosing spondylitis or in good health (not recorded which). Sequencing input: blood, either unsorted or a sorted T cell fraction (not recorded which). The CDR3 is CACVGGADGYTF. DNA of the CDR3: TGTGCCTGTGTAGGGGGTGCGGATGGCTACACCTTC.